Below, 18 T cell receptor beta chains from the same sample are listed, as sequenced in a study of T cells after yellow fever vaccination. TCRdb fed the 5' RACE reads into MiXCR, producing one record per CDR3 protein. The sample shows some 320,000 distinct CDR3 sequences, approximately 10% of them seen only once. The specimen comprised CD4+ T cells sorted from PBMCs, sampled 5 days after the yellow fever booster vaccination. All receptors derive from a man aged 18 to 29 who received the YFV17D yellow fever vaccine.

The CDR3 coding sequence is TGTGCCAGCAGTTCTGTACCCGGGGGCAGAACCTATACTAGCACAGATACGCAGTATTTT. It yields the protein CASSSVPGGRTYTSTDTQYF. The chain combines TRBV6-4 with TRBJ2-3; the D call may be TRBD1 or TRBD2 (6 bases each). The V gene's germline CDR1 is MRHNA and CDR2 SNTAGT. The length of the CDR3 is 20 residues. Trimming took off 5 bases at V and 0 bases at J, with 27 bases between the two ends.

The chain joins TRBV5-1 to TRBJ2-2, with D possibly matching TRBD2 (6 bases). The V gene lost 4 bases and the J gene lost 4 bases, with 11 bases spanning the gap. The germline V gene encodes CDR1 SGHRS and CDR2 YFSETQ. This CDR3 is built from 14 residues. The CDR3 DNA sequence: TGCGCCAGCAGCATGGGGGGAATCACCGGGGAGCTGTTTTTT. This sequence encodes CASSMGGITGELFF.

V gene TRBV29-1 combines with J gene TRBJ2-4; D gene uncertain. Germline CDR1 reads SQVTM; CDR2 reads ANQGSEA. CDR3 length: 15 amino acids. Trimming removed 4 bases from V and 0 bases from J, with 13 bases in between. The CDR3: CSVVLGSKAKNIQYF. CDR3 bases: TGCAGCGTTGTATTAGGTTCCAAAGCCAAAAACATTCAGTACTTC.

This chain connects TRBV29-1 to TRBJ2-7; 14 bases align to TRBD2. V shed 5 bases and J 3 bases; nucleotides not matched to a gene: 3. This CDR3 spans 14 amino acids. CDR1 is SQVTM, CDR2 ANQGSEA, per germline. The CDR3, as DNA: TGCAGCGTTTCTGGGACTAGCGGGGGCTACGAGCAGTACTTC. Amino acid sequence: CSVSGTSGGYEQYF.

This clonotype showed up just a few times. The chain joins TRBV2 to TRBJ1-2, with a tentative D call TRBD1 (6 bases). The CDR3 totals 14 residues. Trimming shortened V by 7 bases and J by 4 bases, and 16 bases separated the two germline ends. The germline gives CDR1 SNHLY, CDR2 FYNNEI. CDR3 residues: CASTTRDTAYGYTF. The DNA of the CDR3 is TGTGCCAGCACTACGAGGGACACAGCCTATGGCTACACCTTC.

This clonotype was seen a few times. The chain carries TRBV3-1 and TRBJ1-2, with D unclear. The CDR3 spans 15 residues. V was pared by 0 bases and J by 4 bases, with 12 bases between. Germline assignment: CDR1 LGHDT and CDR2 YNNKEL (reference sequence). The CDR3 is CASSQDSAEGYGYTF. Here the CDR3 DNA reads TGTGCCAGCAGCCAAGATTCGGCGGAGGGCTATGGCTACACCTTC.

The rearrangement links TRBV6-2 or TRBV6-3 to TRBJ1-5; D is possibly TRBD1 (5 bases). The V and J ends lost 5 bases and 4 bases respectively, with 21 bases between them. This CDR3 region has 17 residues. Germline V lookup: CDR1 MNHEY, CDR2 SVGEGT. The CDR3: CASSKGFADSSNQPQHF. As DNA, the CDR3 is TGTGCCAGCAGTAAAGGTTTCGCCGACAGCTCTAATCAGCCCCAGCATTTT.

The V gene is TRBV19, the J gene TRBJ2-3; D is unclear. The ends were cut back, 3 bases at V and 0 bases at J, with 7 bases in the middle. This CDR3 has 14 amino acids. Germline V gene data show CDR1 as LNHDA and CDR2 as SQIVND (reference sequence). The DNA for the CDR3 is TGTGCCAGTAGTATCCCCACCAGCACAGATACGCAGTATTTT. Residues: CASSIPTSTDTQYF. The full variable domain, its missing parts supplied by reference TRBV19 and TRBJ2-3, is DGGITQSPKYLFRKEGQNVTLSCEQNLNHDAMYWYRQDPGQGLRLIYYSQIVNDFQKGDIAEGYSVSREKKESFPLTVTSAQKNPTAFYLCASSIPTSTDTQYFGPGTRLTVL.

This clonotype has only a few counts. The rearrangement uses TRBV21-1 and TRBJ2-7; TRBD1 is the table's D call and was not checked against the DNA. TRBV21-1 constitutes a pseudogene. The CDR3 consists of 15 residues. CDR3 nucleotide sequence: TGTGCCAGCAGTCCACGGGACAGGAGCTCCTACGAGCAGTACTTC. Translating gives CASSPRDRSSYEQYF.

There are a few counts of this clonotype. The V gene is TRBV7-2, the J gene TRBJ2-4, with D hard to call. Germline V CDR1 and CDR2: SGHTA, FQGNSA. Trimming pared 1 base from V and 0 bases from J, leaving 10 bases between. The CDR3 sequence is 16 residues long. The CDR3 spells CASSLDEAIAKNIQYF. The CDR3 coding sequence is TGTGCCAGCAGCTTAGATGAGGCCATAGCCAAAAACATTCAGTACTTC.

The genes are TRBV2 and TRBJ1-3; D unclear. The germline V and J ends were trimmed by 7 bases and 0 bases, with 7 bases remaining between them. The CDR3 extends over 13 amino acids. Germline CDR1 SNHLY, CDR2 FYNNEI. The CDR3 sequence is CASNVLSGNTIYF. CDR3 in DNA: TGTGCCAGCAATGTCCTCTCTGGAAACACCATATATTTT.

The rearrangement uses TRBV4-3 and TRBJ1-6; D is possibly TRBD1 (5 bases). This CDR3 comprises 16 residues. The V end was cut by 2 bases, the J end by 8 bases, with 16 bases between. Germline lookup yields CDR1 LGHNA and CDR2 YSLEER. CDR3 bases: TGCGCCAGCAGCCAAACACTGGGACGGGCCGATTCACCCCTCCACTTT. It codes for CASSQTLGRADSPLHF.

This clonotype was seen only a few times. The chain is built from TRBV3-1 and TRBJ2-3, with 10 bases matching TRBD2. CDR1 is LGHDT, CDR2 YNNKEL, per germline (reference sequence). Trimming cost V 5 bases and J 0 bases; bases outside gene matches: 8. The CDR3 runs to 17 residues. CDR3 DNA: TGTGCCAGCAGCAATAGCGGGGGGTTATGGAGCACAGATACGCAGTATTTT. This codes for CASSNSGGLWSTDTQYF.

The chain carries TRBV7-2 and TRBJ1-3; D is ambiguous. This CDR3 is 12 amino acids long. The germline gives CDR1 SGHTA, CDR2 FQGNSA. Between the trimmed V and J ends, which lost 8 bases and 1 base, there was a span of 6 bases. The CDR3 spells CASGNSGNTIYF. The DNA for the CDR3 is TGTGCCAGCGGCAATTCTGGAAACACCATATATTTT.

This chain links TRBV4-3 with TRBJ2-3; 10 bases align to TRBD2. The CDR3 loop spans 16 amino acids. Germline CDR1 reads LGHNA; CDR2 reads YSLEER. V was pared by 1 base and J by 6 bases, with 7 bases of the junction left unmatched. The CDR3 region is CASSQGELAGSDTQYF. For the CDR3, the DNA is TGCGCCAGCAGCCAAGGAGAACTAGCGGGGTCCGATACGCAGTATTTT.

This clonotype occurred many times. The rearrangement uses TRBV7-2 and TRBJ1-4; D remains unclear. V shed 2 bases and J shed 7 bases, with 14 bases lying between them. The CDR3 consists of 15 residues. CDR1 is SGHTA and CDR2 is FQGNSA in the germline V gene. The CDR3 protein is CASSLRGAGIEKLFF. The CDR3 DNA reads as TGTGCCAGCAGCTTAAGAGGCGCGGGCATTGAAAAACTGTTTTTT.

The chain carries TRBV11-2 and TRBJ1-5; D unclear. Germline assignment: CDR1 SGHAT and CDR2 FQNNGV. The V and J ends lost 0 bases and 6 bases respectively, with 9 bases between them. The CDR3 has 14 amino acids. The DNA for the CDR3 is TGTGCCAGCAGCTTAGAGCGGGGAAGTCAGCCCCAGCATTTT. It yields the protein CASSLERGSQPQHF. The full variable domain, completed using reference TRBV11-2 and TRBJ1-5, is EAGVAQSPRYKIIEKRQSVAFWCNPISGHATLYWYQQILGQGPKLLIQFQNNGVVDDSQLPKDRFSAERLKGVDSTLKIQPAKLEDSAVYLCASSLERGSQPQHFGDGTRLSIL.

This clonotype was counted many times. This sequence joins TRBV9 and TRBJ2-6, with 8 bases identical to TRBD1. CDR1 and CDR2 from the germline V gene are SGDLS and YYNGEE. V shed 4 bases, J shed 0 bases, and the junction held 3 bases outside the gene matches. This CDR3 comprises 16 residues. CDR3 nucleotide sequence: TGTGCCAGCAGCCGGACAGGGCACTCTGGGGCCAACGTCCTGACTTTC. It specifies CASSRTGHSGANVLTF.